The clone carrying this T cell receptor beta chain was seen many times. Antigen: not known. This record belongs to a study of Graves' ophthalmopathy and Graves' hyperthyroidism. Study-level information: Hyperthyroidism showing no ophthalmopathy within 18 months of follow-up was stable.

This CDR3 is built from 15 residues. From germline, CDR1 is SGDLS and CDR2 YYNGEE. V was clipped by 4 bases and J by 8 bases; unmatched bases: 11. Additional autoimmune diseases, uncontrolled infections, pregnancy or lactation disqualified patients. RNA transcripts provided the template for amplifying TCR beta CDR3 regions. First-round RT-PCR relied on HTBI primers, and a second-round multiplex PCR came next. A single record per CDR3 protein comes from TCRdb applying MiXCR to the multiplex PCR reads. The table includes 560,000 or so distinct CDR3 sequences, less than 45% detected once. The study, taken as a whole, reports: Forecasting of ophthalmopathy progression by the model achieved around 68% sensitivity and 72.22% specificity. Cross-validated, the 13-signature model showed 87.88%/81.08% sensitivity/specificity, and 80%/75% in the test set.

The sample was peripheral blood or thyroid tissue (not recorded which). This chain joins TRBV9 and TRBJ2-1; 8 positions agree with TRBD1. The TCR sequence derives from an adult man with Graves' hyperthyroidism. The CDR3 nucleotides read TGTGCCAGCAGCCTTCGACAGGGGAGTATCGATGAGCAGTTCTTC. Residues: CASSLRQGSIDEQFF.